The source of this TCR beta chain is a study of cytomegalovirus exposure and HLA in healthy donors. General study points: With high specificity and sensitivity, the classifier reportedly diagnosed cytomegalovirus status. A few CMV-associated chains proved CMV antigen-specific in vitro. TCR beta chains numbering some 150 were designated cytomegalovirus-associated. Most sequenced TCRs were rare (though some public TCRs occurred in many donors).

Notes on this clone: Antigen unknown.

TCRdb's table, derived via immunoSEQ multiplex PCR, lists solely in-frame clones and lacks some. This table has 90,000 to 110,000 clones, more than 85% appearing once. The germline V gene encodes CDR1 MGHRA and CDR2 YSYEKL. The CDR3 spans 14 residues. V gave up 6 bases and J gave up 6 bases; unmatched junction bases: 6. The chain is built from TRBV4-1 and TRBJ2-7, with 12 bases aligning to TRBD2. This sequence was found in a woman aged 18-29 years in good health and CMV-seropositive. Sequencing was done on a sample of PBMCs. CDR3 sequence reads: CASSWTSGTVEQYF. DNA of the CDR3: TGCGCCAGCAGTTGGACTAGCGGGACCGTCGAGCAGTACTTC.